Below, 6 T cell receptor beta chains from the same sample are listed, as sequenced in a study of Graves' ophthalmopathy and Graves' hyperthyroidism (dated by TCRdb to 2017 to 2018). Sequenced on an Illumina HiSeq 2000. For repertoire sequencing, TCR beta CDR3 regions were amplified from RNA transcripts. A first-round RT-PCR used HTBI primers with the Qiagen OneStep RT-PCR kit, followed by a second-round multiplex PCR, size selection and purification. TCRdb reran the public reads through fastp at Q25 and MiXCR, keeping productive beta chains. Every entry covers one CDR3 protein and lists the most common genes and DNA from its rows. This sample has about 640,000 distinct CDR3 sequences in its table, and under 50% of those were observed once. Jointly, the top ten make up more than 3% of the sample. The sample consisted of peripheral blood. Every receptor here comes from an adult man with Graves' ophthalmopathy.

CDR3 DNA: TGTGCCAGCAGCTTACGCGACAGGGAGACTTACGAAAAACTGTTTTTT. Its translation is CASSLRDRETYEKLFF. This chain uses TRBV7-9 with TRBJ1-4; TRBD1 agrees at 7 bases. The V gene end was trimmed by 2 bases and the J gene end by 8 bases; junction bases not matched to a gene: 11. Germline V lookup: CDR1 SEHNR, CDR2 FQNEAQ (reference sequence). The CDR3 is made up of 16 amino acids.

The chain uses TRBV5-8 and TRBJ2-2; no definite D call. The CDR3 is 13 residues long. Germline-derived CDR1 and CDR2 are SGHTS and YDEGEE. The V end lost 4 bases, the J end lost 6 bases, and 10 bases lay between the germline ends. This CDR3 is CASSPLLAGELFF. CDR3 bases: TGTGCCAGCAGCCCTCTGCTAGCCGGGGAGCTGTTTTTT.

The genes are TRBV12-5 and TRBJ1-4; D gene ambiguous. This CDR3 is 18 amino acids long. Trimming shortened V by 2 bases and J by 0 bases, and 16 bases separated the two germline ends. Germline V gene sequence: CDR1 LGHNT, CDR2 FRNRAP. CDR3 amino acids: CASGLTLGSESTNEKLFF. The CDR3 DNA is TGTGCTAGTGGTTTGACTCTGGGGTCGGAGTCAACTAATGAAAAACTGTTTTTT.

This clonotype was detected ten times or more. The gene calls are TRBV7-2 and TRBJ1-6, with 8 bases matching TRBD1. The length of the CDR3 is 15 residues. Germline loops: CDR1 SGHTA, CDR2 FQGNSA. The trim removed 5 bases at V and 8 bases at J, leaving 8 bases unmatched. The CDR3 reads CASSHGQGKDSPLHF. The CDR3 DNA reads TGTGCCAGCAGCCACGGACAGGGCAAGGATTCACCCCTCCACTTT. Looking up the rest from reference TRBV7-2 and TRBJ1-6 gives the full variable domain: GAGVSQSPSNKVTEKGKDVELRCDPISGHTALYWYRQSLGQGLEFLIYFQGNSAPDKSGLPSDRFSAERTGGSVSTLTIQRTQQEDSAVYLCASSHGQGKDSPLHFGNGTRLTVT.

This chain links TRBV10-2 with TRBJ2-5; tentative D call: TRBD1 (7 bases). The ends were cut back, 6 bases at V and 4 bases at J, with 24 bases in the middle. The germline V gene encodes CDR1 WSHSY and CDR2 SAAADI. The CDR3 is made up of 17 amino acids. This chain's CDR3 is CASRSGSIDRVLETQYF. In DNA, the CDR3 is TGCGCCAGCAGATCCGGGAGTATCGACAGGGTGTTAGAGACCCAGTACTTC.

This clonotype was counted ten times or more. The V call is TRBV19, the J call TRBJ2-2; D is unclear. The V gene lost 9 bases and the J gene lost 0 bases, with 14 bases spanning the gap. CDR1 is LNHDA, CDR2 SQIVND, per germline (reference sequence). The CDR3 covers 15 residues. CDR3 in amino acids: CASSTARSNTGELFF. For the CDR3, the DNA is TGTGCCAGCTCGACTGCCAGGTCGAACACCGGGGAGCTGTTTTTT.